What follows describes a single T cell receptor (beta chain). Roughly 2 micrograms of genomic DNA came from cryopreserved PBMCs for TCR beta libraries. Assay used: immunoSEQ multiplex PCR; TCRdb lists only in-frame clones, some missing. The sample holds about 49,000 clones; approximately 53% are singletons and the top ten take about 31%. This record comes from a study of cytotoxic CD8 clonotypes in ibrutinib-treated CLL. Turning to the study itself: Response samples were taken after a median around 13 months of treatment, range 6 to 36. Sequencing produced an average of 255,043 productive templates and 94,082 productive rearrangements per sample.

The CDR3 has 14 residues. Germline CDR1 and CDR2: MRHNA and SNTAGT. Between the trimmed V and J ends, which lost 4 bases and 0 bases, there was a span of 6 bases. The sequencing here drew on PBMCs, taken after 12 months of ibrutinib treatment. The chain uses TRBV6-4 and TRBJ2-2; D is ambiguous. The receptor was isolated from a human donor with chronic lymphocytic leukemia. The CDR3 here is CASSVLANTGELFF. The CDR3 coding sequence is TGTGCCAGCAGTGTTCTAGCGAACACCGGGGAGCTGTTTTTT.